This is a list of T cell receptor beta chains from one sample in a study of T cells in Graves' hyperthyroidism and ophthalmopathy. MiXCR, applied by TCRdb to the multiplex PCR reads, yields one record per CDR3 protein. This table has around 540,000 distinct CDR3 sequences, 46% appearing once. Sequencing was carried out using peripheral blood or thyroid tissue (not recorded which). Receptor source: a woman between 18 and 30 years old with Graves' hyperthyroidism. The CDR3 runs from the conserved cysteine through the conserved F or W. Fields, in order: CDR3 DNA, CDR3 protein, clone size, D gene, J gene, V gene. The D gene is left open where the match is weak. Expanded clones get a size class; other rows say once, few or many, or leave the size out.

DNA: TGTGCCATCAGGCCGGGGGGGCATATCTATGGCTACACCTTC
CDR3: CAIRPGGHIYGYTF
size: few
D: .
J: TRBJ1-2
V: TRBV10-3

DNA: TGTGCCAGCAGCGAAAGCGGGAACCCCTCCTACGAGCAGTACTTC
CDR3: CASSESGNPSYEQYF
size: .
D: .
J: TRBJ2-7
V: TRBV21-1

DNA: TGCAGCGGGACAGGGACAGCTAACTATGGCTACACCTTC
CDR3: CSGTGTANYGYTF
size: .
D: TRBD1
J: TRBJ1-2
V: TRBV29-1

DNA: TGTGCCAGCAGCCTTTCGACAGGGGGTGCAGAGACCCAGTACTTC
CDR3: CASSLSTGGAETQYF
size: .
D: TRBD1
J: TRBJ2-5
V: TRBV7-2

DNA: TGCAGCGTTGAATATTTGTGGCCCCAAGAGACCCAGTACTTC
CDR3: CSVEYLWPQETQYF
size: once
D: .
J: TRBJ2-5
V: TRBV20-1

DNA: TGTGCCAGCGGCACGGGGGGGGCTGATCAGCCCCAGCATTTT
CDR3: CASGTGGADQPQHF
size: few
D: .
J: TRBJ1-5
V: TRBV12-3/TRBV12-4

DNA: TGTGCCAGCAGTGATACAGGGGATGGCTACACCTTC
CDR3: CASSDTGDGYTF
size: .
D: TRBD1
J: TRBJ1-2
V: TRBV25-1

DNA: TGTGCCAGCAGCATCTACACCGTTGGTACTTTCTTT
CDR3: CASSIYTVGTFF
size: .
D: .
J: TRBJ1-1
V: TRBV7-9

DNA: TGTGCCAGCAGCGGAGGGGTAGCGGGAGTCCACGAGCAGTACTTC
CDR3: CASSGGVAGVHEQYF
size: .
D: TRBD2
J: TRBJ2-7
V: TRBV9

DNA: TGCGCCAGCAGCCAAGATCTAGGCAGTCTGGTCTATGGCTACACCTTC
CDR3: CASSQDLGSLVYGYTF
size: .
D: .
J: TRBJ1-2
V: TRBV4-3

DNA: TGCAGTGCTAGAGTGCTGGCTAGCGGGTACCAAGAGACCCAGTACTTC
CDR3: CSARVLASGYQETQYF
size: few
D: TRBD2
J: TRBJ2-5
V: TRBV20-1

DNA: TGTGCCAGCAGCGCGACAGGGGCTGGTGAAAAACTGTTTTTT
CDR3: CASSATGAGEKLFF
size: .
D: TRBD1
J: TRBJ1-4
V: TRBV2

DNA: TGTGCCAGCAGCACCGGACAGGGTGGGGTCTACGAGCAGTACTTC
CDR3: CASSTGQGGVYEQYF
size: .
D: TRBD1
J: TRBJ2-7
V: TRBV7-9

DNA: TGCAGTGCAATTCCAAACGGGAACACTGAAGCTTTCTTT
CDR3: CSAIPNGNTEAFF
size: few
D: .
J: TRBJ1-1
V: TRBV20-1

DNA: TGTGCCACCAGCAGGGCAGCGGGCGGGGAGCTGTTTTTT
CDR3: CATSRAAGGELFF
size: many
D: .
J: TRBJ2-2
V: TRBV15

DNA: TGTGCCAGCAGCCGGCTAGCGGGGTACGAGCAGTACTTC
CDR3: CASSRLAGYEQYF
size: .
D: TRBD2
J: TRBJ2-7
V: TRBV7-6

DNA: TGTGCCAGCAGCAGCCAGACTAGCGCAGACACAGATACGCAGTATTTT
CDR3: CASSSQTSADTDTQYF
size: .
D: TRBD2
J: TRBJ2-3
V: TRBV7-8

DNA: TGCGCCAGCAGCCCCGAGACAGGGATCAATCAGCCCCAGCATTTT
CDR3: CASSPETGINQPQHF
size: .
D: TRBD1
J: TRBJ1-5
V: TRBV7-2

DNA: TGTGCCAGCAGTTCGAGAGGACGTGTCGGGGAGCTGTTTTTT
CDR3: CASSSRGRVGELFF
size: .
D: .
J: TRBJ2-2
V: TRBV6-5

DNA: TGTGCCACCACCCTAACCGGGACAGGCGAGCAGTACTTC
CDR3: CATTLTGTGEQYF
size: .
D: TRBD1
J: TRBJ2-7
V: TRBV15

DNA: TGTGCCAGCAGGATAAGAGGTCTGAGCTCCTACGAGCAGTACTTC
CDR3: CASRIRGLSSYEQYF
size: .
D: .
J: TRBJ2-7
V: TRBV2

DNA: TGCGCCAGCAGCTCCTTTTCCCGGGGGGACACTGAAGCTTTCTTT
CDR3: CASSSFSRGDTEAFF
size: few
D: .
J: TRBJ1-1
V: TRBV5-1